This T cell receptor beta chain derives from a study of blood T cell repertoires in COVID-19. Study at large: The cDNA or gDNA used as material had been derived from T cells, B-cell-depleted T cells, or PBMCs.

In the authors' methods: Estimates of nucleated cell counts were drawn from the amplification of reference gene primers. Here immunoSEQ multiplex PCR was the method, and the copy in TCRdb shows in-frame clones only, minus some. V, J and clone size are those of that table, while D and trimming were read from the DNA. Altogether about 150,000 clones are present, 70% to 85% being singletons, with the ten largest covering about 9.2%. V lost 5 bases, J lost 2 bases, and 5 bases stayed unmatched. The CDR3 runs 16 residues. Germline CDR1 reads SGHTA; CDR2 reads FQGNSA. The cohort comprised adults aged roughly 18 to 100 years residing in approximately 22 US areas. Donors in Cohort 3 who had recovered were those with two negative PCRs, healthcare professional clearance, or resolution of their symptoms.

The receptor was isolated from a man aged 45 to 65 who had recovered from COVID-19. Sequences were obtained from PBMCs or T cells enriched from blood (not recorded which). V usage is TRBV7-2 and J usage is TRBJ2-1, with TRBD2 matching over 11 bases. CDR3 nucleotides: TGTGCCAGCAGCCCCGAACTAGCGGGGGCCTACAATGAGCAGTTCTTC. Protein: CASSPELAGAYNEQFF.